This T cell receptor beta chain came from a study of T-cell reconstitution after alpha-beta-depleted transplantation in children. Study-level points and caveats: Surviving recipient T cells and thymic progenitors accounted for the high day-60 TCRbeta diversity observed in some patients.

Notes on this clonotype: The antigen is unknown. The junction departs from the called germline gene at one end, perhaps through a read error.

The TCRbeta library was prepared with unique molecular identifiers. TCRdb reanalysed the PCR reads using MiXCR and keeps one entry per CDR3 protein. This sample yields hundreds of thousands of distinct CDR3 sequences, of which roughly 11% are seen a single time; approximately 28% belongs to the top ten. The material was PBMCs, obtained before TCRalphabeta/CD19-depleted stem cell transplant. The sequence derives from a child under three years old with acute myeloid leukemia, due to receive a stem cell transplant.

The CDR3 sequence is CSSSLEETQYF. For the CDR3, the DNA is TGCAGTTCTAGTTTGGAAGAGACCCAGTACTTC. The chain is built from TRBV20-1 and TRBJ2-5, with D hard to call. The CDR3 runs 11 residues. CDR1 is DFQATT, CDR2 SNEGSKA, per germline (reference sequence).